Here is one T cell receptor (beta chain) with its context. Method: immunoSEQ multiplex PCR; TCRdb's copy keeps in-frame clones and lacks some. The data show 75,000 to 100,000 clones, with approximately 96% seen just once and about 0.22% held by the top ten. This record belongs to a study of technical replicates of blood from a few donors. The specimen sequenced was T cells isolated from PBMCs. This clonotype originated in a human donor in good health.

In nucleotides, the CDR3 is TGTGCCTGGAGTCGTAGGGGGACCGGTCCCCTCCACTTT. Translated: CAWSRRGTGPLHF. The chain recombines TRBV30 with TRBJ1-6; perhaps TRBD1 as D (6 bases). The CDR3 contains 13 residues. Trimming stripped 2 bases from V and 13 bases from J, with 15 bases between. In germline, CDR1 is GTSNPN, CDR2 SVGIG (reference sequence). Full variable domain (missing parts from reference TRBV30 and TRBJ1-6): SQTIHQWPATLVQPVGSPLSLECTVEGTSNPNLYWYRQAAGRGLQLLFYSVGIGQISSEVPQNLSASRPQDRQFILSSKKLLLSDSGFYLCAWSRRGTGPLHFGNGTRLTVT.